This TCR beta chain emerged from a study of CD8 T cells in Susac syndrome. Notes on the study in general: TCR sequencing and HLA analysis covered a relatively small number of individuals.

This clonotype was seen only once. Antigen unknown. Controls comprised healthy donors matched for age and sex. With random hexamers, roughly 0.45 to 1 ug RNA was reverse transcribed. An immunoSEQ multiplex PCR generated amplified TCR beta CDR3 products spanning 54 Vbeta and 13 Jbeta. Each CDR3 protein is one row after TCRdb ran MiXCR on the immunoSEQ multiplex PCR reads. The table includes about 120,000 distinct CDR3 sequences, around nine tenths detected once. The specimen was CD4+ T cells from PBMCs. This TCR was sampled from a human donor in good health.

This CDR3 reads CASSYAGSRKYF. DNA of the CDR3: TGTGCCAGCAGCTATGCGGGGTCTAGGAAGTACTTC. The gene calls are TRBV7-2 and TRBJ2-5, with a tentative D call TRBD2 (6 bases). Germline-derived CDR1 and CDR2 are SGHTA and FQGNSA. Trimming shortened V by 4 bases and J by 12 bases, and 15 bases separated the two germline ends. This CDR3 has 12 residues.